This TCR beta chain emerged from a study of early stage breast cancer tumors. Looking at the study overall: Most invasive tumors, about 75% of the 16, were ER+/PR+/HER2-. Overall study results and limits: Comparing each tissue with blood distinguished tumor from normal in about 85% of the 16 patients. Most shared enriched TCRB sequences were commonly generated ones.

The CDR3 contains 16 residues. CDR1 SGHTA and CDR2 FQGTGA come from the germline V gene. The V and J ends lost 0 bases and 6 bases, in that order; junction bases with no gene match: 5. The method was immunoSEQ multiplex PCR; TCRdb's version includes in-frame clones alone and lacks a portion of them. This sample has thousands of clones, with roughly two thirds found just once. As for this clone: Antigen: not known.

Tumor samples used roughly 20-50 mg of diced tissue. The source of this sequence is a person between 60 and 69 years old with breast cancer. The chain couples TRBV7-3 to TRBJ2-1; the match to TRBD2 covers 10 bases. Sample: breast tumor tissue. CDR3 sequence reads: CASSLTGASGSNEQFF. The CDR3 DNA follows: TGTGCCAGCAGCTTAACGGGAGCTAGCGGGAGCAATGAGCAGTTCTTC.